Each of the 10 T cell receptor beta chains below was sequenced from the same sample in a study of T cells in Graves' hyperthyroidism and ophthalmopathy. Researchers amplified the TCR beta CDR3 regions from RNA transcripts. The primer set for the first-round RT-PCR of the TCR CDR3 was HTBI. TCRdb fed the multiplex PCR reads into MiXCR, producing one record per CDR3 protein. The sample has under 300,000 distinct CDR3 sequences, approximately 14% seen once. Sequencing used blood. The receptor set was obtained from a woman aged 40 to 50 with Graves' hyperthyroidism.

Many counts were recorded for this clonotype. The V call is TRBV7-3, the J call TRBJ2-7; a possible D gene is TRBD2 (6 bases). The CDR3 sequence is 14 residues long. Germline CDR1 and CDR2: SGHTA and FQGTGA. V lost 5 bases to trimming and J lost 2 bases, with 13 bases between them. The CDR3 region is CASSLGGIPYEQYF. The CDR3 DNA sequence: TGTGCCAGCAGCCTTGGCGGGATTCCCTACGAGCAGTACTTC.

The chain is built from TRBV5-1 and TRBJ2-7, with a tentative D call TRBD1 (6 bases). CDR3 length equals 17 residues. Germline V gene data show CDR1 as SGHRS and CDR2 as YFSETQ. The V end was cut by 1 base, the J end by 1 base, with 18 bases between. The CDR3 loop is CASSLFPTSTGSYEQYF. The CDR3 DNA sequence: TGCGCCAGCAGCTTGTTCCCCACCTCGACAGGATCCTACGAGCAGTACTTC.

This clonotype appeared many times. The chain couples TRBV2 to TRBJ2-5; D unresolved. The CDR3 consists of 13 residues. Per the germline V gene, CDR1 is SNHLY and CDR2 is FYNNEI. Trimming stripped 5 bases from V and 5 bases from J, with 12 bases between. The CDR3 sequence: CASSRHSEETQYF. In nucleotides, the CDR3 is TGTGCCAGCAGTCGCCATTCGGAGGAGACCCAGTACTTC.

This clonotype was detected a few times. The rearrangement uses TRBV12-3 or TRBV12-4 and TRBJ2-7, with D possibly TRBD1 on 6 matching bases. CDR3 length: 15 residues. The V end lost 5 bases, the J end lost 4 bases, and 18 bases lay between the germline ends. The CDR3 sequence is CASSPHLSGQYEQYF. CDR3 coding DNA: TGTGCCAGCAGTCCCCACCTCTCCGGACAGTACGAGCAGTACTTC.

This clonotype showed up many times. The V and J genes are TRBV28 and TRBJ1-6; D ambiguous. The germline V gene encodes CDR1 MDHEN and CDR2 SYDVKM. With 5 bases removed from V and 7 bases from J, the gap between germline ends came to 15 bases. There are 15 residues in the CDR3. CDR3 amino acids: CASSPTVYLNSPLHF. Written as DNA, the CDR3 is TGTGCCAGCAGTCCAACGGTTTATTTGAATTCACCCCTCCACTTT.

This clonotype occurred many times. This rearrangement joins TRBV7-9 to TRBJ2-3; TRBD1 matches at 10 bases. The J segment lost 1 base and the V segment lost 5 bases, leaving 3 bases of the junction unmatched. Looked up from germline, CDR1 is SEHNR and CDR2 is FQNEAQ (reference sequence). This CDR3 is built from 15 residues. CDR3 sequence reads: CASSPGTGGTDTQYF. Written as DNA, the CDR3 is TGTGCCAGCAGCCCCGGGACAGGGGGCACAGATACGCAGTATTTT.

This clonotype was seen many times. J is TRBJ1-4 and V is TRBV20-1; D is uncertain. The CDR3 covers 13 residues. V was pared by 6 bases and J by 8 bases, with 16 bases between. Germline V gene lookup returns CDR1 DFQATT and CDR2 SNEGSKA (reference sequence). The CDR3 sequence: CSASYISGEKLFF. The CDR3 coding sequence is TGCAGTGCCTCTTATATCTCCGGGGAAAAACTGTTTTTT.

This clonotype was recorded at least ten times. This chain links TRBV20-1 with TRBJ2-3, with 9 positions matching TRBD2. This CDR3 spans 15 amino acids. V trimming: 0 bases; J trimming: 3 bases; junction bases outside the gene matches: 4. The germline V gene encodes CDR1 DFQATT and CDR2 SNEGSKA (reference sequence). CDR3 sequence reads: CSARDVSGSTDTQYF. DNA for the CDR3: TGCAGTGCTAGAGATGTTAGCGGGAGTACAGATACGCAGTATTTT.

Points on this clonotype: At one of its ends the junction is not consistent with the germline gene, which may arise from a read error. The gene calls are TRBV19 and TRBJ1-6; 7 bases are shared with TRBD1. Germline CDR1 is LNHDA and CDR2 is SQIVND (reference sequence). The CDR3 totals 17 residues. In DNA form, the CDR3 reads TGTGCCAGTAGTATGCCACCAGGGGGATCCTATATTTCACCCCTCCACTTT. Translating gives CASSMPPGGSYISPLHF.

Many counts were recorded for this clonotype. The chain uses TRBV7-3 and TRBJ2-3; D gene ambiguous. The CDR3 has 14 amino acids. The V end lost 5 bases, the J end lost 2 bases, and 11 bases lay between the germline ends. CDR1 is SGHTA and CDR2 is FQGTGA in the germline V gene. The CDR3 nucleotides are TGTGCCAGCAGCCGATTTAGAGACACAGATACGCAGTATTTT. Its translation is CASSRFRDTDTQYF.